This T cell receptor beta chain was recorded in a study of blood T cells in healthy people across ages. In its sample, this clonotype was seen a few times. The V segment lost 4 bases and the J segment 7 bases; nucleotides outside the gene matches: 7. The CDR3 is 16 amino acids. Germline CDR1 is MNHEY and CDR2 is SVGAGI. Together with a sample-barcoded 5' primer, a J-beta primer mix was included in a second PCR lasting roughly 6 to 12 cycles. One entry per CDR3 protein results from TCRdb running MiXCR on the 5' RACE reads. The table lists 1.2 million to 1.5 million distinct CDR3 sequences, 35% to 45% of them singletons.

The receptor was isolated from a woman aged 18-29 years in good health. This rearrangement joins TRBV6-5 to TRBJ2-1, with 13 bases fitting TRBD2. What was sequenced was blood. The CDR3: CASSSLLAGGVNEQFF. CDR3 coding DNA: TGTGCCAGCAGTTCGCTACTAGCGGGAGGGGTGAATGAGCAGTTCTTC.